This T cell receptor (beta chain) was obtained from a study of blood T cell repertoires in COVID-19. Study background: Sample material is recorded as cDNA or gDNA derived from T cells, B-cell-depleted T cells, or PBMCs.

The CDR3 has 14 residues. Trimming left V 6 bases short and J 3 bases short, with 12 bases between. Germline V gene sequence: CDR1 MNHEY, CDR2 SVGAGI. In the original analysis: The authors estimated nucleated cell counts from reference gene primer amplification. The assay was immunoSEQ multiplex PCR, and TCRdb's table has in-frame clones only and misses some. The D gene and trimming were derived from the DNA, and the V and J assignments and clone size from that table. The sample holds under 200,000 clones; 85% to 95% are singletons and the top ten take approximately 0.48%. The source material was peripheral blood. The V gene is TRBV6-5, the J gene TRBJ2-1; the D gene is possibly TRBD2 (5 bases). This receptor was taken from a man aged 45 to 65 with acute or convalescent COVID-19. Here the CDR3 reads CASRTDGIYNEQFF. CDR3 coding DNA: TGTGCCAGCAGGACGGACGGGATCTACAATGAGCAGTTCTTC.